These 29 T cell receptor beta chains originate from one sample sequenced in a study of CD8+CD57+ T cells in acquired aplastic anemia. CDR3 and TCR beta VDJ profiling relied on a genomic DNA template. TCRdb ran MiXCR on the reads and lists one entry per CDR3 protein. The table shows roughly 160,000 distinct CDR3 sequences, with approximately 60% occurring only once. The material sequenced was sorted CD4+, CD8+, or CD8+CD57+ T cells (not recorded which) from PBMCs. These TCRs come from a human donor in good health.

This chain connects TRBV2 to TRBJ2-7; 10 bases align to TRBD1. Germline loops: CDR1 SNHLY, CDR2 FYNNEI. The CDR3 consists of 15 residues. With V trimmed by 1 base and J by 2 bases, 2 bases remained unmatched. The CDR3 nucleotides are TGTGCCAGCAGTGAAGAGACAGGGGGCCCCTACGAGCAGTACTTC. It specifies CASSEETGGPYEQYF.

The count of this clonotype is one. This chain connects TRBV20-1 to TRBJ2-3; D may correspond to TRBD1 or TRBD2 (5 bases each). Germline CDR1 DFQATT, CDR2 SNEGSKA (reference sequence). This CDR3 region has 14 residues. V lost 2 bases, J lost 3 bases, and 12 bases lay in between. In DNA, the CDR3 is TGCAGTGCTAGAAGTCGGGACGGGACAGATACGCAGTATTTT. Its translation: CSARSRDGTDTQYF.

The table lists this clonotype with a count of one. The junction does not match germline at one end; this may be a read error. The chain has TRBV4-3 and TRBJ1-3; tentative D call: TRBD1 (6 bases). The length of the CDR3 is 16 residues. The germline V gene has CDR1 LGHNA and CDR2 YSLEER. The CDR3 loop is CASSRHPRGSGDTIYF. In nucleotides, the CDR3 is TGCGCCAGCAGCCGACACCCCAGGGGTTCTGGAGACACCATATATTTT.

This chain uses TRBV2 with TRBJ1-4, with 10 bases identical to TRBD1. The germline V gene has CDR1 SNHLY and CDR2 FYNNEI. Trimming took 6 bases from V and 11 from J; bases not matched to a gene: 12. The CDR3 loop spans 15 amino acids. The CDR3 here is CASREPGQGLEKLFF. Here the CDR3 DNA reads TGTGCCAGCAGAGAACCGGGACAGGGGTTGGAGAAACTGTTTTTT.

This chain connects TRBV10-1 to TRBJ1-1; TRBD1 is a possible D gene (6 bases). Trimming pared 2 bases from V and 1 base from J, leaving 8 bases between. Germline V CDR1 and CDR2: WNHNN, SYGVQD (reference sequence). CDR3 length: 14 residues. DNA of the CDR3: TGCGCCAGCAGTGAGGGACAGACGAACACTGAAGCTTTCTTT. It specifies CASSEGQTNTEAFF.

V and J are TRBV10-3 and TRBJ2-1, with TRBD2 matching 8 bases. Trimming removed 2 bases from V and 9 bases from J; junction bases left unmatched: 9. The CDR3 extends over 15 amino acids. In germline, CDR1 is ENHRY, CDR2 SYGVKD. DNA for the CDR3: TGTGCCATCAGTGAGAAACTAGCGGAGACGGTTGAGCAGTTCTTC. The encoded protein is CAISEKLAETVEQFF.

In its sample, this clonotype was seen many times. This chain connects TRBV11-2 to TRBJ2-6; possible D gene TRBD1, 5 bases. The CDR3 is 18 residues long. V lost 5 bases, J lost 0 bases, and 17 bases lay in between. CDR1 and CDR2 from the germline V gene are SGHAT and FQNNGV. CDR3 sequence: CASSQVRVWSSGANVLTF. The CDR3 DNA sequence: TGTGCCAGCAGCCAGGTCAGGGTATGGAGCTCTGGGGCCAACGTCCTGACTTTC.

The CDR3 here is CASSSLGFLQGLEQFF. DNA of the CDR3: TGTGCCAGCAGTTCCTTGGGATTCCTACAGGGGCTTGAGCAGTTCTTC. This sequence joins TRBV6-2 or TRBV6-3 and TRBJ2-1, with 7 bases aligning to TRBD1. This CDR3 is built from 16 residues. V was clipped by 4 bases and J by 9 bases; unmatched bases: 15. Germline V gives CDR1 MNHEY, CDR2 SVGEGT.

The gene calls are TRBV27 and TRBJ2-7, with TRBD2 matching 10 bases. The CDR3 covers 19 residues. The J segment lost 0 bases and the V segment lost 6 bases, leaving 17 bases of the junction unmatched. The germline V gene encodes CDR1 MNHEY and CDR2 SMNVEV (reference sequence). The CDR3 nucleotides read TGTGCCAGCAGAACGGGGGGGGGACTAGCGCTTATGAACTCCTACGAGCAGTACTTC. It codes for CASRTGGGLALMNSYEQYF.

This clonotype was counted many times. The CDR3 region is CASSQVEGVRDTIYF. CDR3 DNA sequence: TGCGCCAGCAGCCAAGTCGAGGGCGTACGTGACACCATATATTTT. This chain joins TRBV4-1 and TRBJ1-3, with unresolved D. From germline, CDR1 is MGHRA and CDR2 YSYEKL. The length of the CDR3 is 15 residues. V was trimmed by 1 base and J by 8 bases, leaving 15 bases between them.

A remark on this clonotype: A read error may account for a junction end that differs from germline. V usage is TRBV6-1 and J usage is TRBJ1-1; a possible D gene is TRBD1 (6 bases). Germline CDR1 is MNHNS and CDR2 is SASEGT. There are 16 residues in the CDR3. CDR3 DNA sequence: TGCGCCAGCAGTGAAGTCACGGCAGGGGAAAACACTGAAGCTTTCTTT. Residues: CASSEVTAGENTEAFF.

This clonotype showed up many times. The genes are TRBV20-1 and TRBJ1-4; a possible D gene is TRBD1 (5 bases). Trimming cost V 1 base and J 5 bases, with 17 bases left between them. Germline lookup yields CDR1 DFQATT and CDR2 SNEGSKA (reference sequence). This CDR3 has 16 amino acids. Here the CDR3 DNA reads TGCAGTGCTAGAGGGTCTGGACATAGGGTAAATGAAAAACTGTTTTTT. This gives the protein CSARGSGHRVNEKLFF.

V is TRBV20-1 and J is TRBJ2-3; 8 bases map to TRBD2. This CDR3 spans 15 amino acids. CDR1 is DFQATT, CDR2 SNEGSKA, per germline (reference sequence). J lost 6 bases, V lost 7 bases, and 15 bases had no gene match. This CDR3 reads CSVEIPRGGGDTQYF. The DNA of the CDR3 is TGCAGTGTTGAGATCCCCCGGGGGGGCGGGGATACGCAGTATTTT.

DNA for the CDR3: TGTGCCAGCACCCCAAGACGAACCTCCTACGAGCAGTACTTC. It encodes CASTPRRTSYEQYF. The chain links TRBV5-6 to TRBJ2-7; no clear D gene. With 6 bases removed from V and 0 bases from J, the gap between germline ends came to 13 bases. The CDR3 has 14 residues. Germline loops: CDR1 SGHDT, CDR2 YYEEEE. The full variable domain, its missing parts supplied by reference TRBV5-6 and TRBJ2-7, is DAGVTQSPTHLIKTRGQQVTLRCSPKSGHDTVSWYQQALGQGPQFIFQYYEEEERQRGNFPDRFSGHQFPNYSSELNVNALLLGDSALYLCASTPRRTSYEQYFGPGTRLTVT.

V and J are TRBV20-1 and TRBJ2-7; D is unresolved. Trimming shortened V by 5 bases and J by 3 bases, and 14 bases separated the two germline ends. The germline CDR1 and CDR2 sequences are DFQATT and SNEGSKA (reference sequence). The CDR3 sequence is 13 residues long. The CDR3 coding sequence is TGCAGTGCTCTTCAGGATTATAACTACGAGCAGTACTTC. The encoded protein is CSALQDYNYEQYF.

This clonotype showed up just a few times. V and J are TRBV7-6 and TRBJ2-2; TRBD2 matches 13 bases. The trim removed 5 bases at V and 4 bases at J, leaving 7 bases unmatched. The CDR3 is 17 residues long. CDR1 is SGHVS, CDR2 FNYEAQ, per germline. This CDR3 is CASSPRLAGGVTGELFF. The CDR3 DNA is TGTGCCAGCAGCCCACGACTAGCGGGAGGTGTCACCGGGGAGCTGTTTTTT.

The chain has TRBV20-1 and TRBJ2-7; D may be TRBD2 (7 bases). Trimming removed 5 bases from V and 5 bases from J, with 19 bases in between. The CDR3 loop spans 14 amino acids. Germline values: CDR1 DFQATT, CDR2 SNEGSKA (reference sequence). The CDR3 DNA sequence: TGCAGTGCTCGCAAGGGGGAGGGCCCTCACGAGCAGTACTTC. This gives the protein CSARKGEGPHEQYF.

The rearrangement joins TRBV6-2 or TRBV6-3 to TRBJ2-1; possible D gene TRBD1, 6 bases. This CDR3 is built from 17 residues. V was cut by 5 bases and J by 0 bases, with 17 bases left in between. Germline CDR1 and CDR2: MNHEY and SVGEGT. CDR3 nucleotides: TGTGCCAGCAGTAGCATATTGGACAGCTACTCCTACAATGAGCAGTTCTTC. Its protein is CASSSILDSYSYNEQFF.

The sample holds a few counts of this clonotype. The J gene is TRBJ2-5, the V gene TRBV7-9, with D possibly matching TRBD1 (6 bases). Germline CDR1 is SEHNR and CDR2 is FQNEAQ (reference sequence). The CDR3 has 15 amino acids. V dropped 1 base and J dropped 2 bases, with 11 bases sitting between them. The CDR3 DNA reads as TGTGCCAGCAGCTTAGTGGCCGGACAGCAAGAGACCCAGTACTTC. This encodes CASSLVAGQQETQYF.

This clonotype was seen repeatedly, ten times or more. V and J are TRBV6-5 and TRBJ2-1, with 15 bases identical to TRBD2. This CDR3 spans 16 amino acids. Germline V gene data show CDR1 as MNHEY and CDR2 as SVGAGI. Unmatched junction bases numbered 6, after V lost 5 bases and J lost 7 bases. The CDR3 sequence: CASSHPGLAGGNEQFF. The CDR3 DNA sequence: TGTGCCAGCAGTCACCCGGGACTAGCGGGAGGTAATGAGCAGTTCTTC.

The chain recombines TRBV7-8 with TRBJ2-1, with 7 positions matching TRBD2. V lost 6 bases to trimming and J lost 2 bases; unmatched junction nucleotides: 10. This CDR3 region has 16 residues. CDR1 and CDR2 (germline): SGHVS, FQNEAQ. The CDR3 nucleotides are TGTGCCAGCAGTTTTTACGCGAGCGGGACCTACAATGAGCAGTTCTTC. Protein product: CASSFYASGTYNEQFF.

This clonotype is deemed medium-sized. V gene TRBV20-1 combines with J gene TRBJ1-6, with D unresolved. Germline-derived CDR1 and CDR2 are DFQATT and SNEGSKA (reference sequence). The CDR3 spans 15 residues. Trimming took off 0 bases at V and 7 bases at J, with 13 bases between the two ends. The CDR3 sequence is CSARDLQESNSPLHF. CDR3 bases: TGCAGTGCTAGAGATCTCCAGGAGTCGAATTCACCCCTCCACTTT.

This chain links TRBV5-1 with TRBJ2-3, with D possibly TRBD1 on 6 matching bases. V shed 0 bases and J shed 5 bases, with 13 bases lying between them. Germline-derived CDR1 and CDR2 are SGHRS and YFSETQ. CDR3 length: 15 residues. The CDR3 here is CASSLGPGVKDTQYF. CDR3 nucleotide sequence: TGCGCCAGCAGCTTGGGCCCAGGGGTGAAAGATACGCAGTATTTT.

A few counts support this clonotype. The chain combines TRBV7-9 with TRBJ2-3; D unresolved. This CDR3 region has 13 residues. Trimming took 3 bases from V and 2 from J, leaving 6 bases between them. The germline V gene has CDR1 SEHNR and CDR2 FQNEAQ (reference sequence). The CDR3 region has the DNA TGTGCCAGCAGCTTGTATCCCACAGATACGCAGTATTTT. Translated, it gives CASSLYPTDTQYF.

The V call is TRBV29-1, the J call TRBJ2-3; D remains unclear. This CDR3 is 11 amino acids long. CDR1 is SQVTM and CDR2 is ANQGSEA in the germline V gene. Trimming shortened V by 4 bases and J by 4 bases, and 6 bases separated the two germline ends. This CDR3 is CSVGEADTQYF. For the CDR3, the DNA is TGCAGCGTTGGAGAGGCAGATACGCAGTATTTT.

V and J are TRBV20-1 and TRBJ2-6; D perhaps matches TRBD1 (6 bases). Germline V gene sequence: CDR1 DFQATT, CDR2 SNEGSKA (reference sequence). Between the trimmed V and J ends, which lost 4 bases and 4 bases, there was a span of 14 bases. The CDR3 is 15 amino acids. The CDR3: CSATQQGSGANVLTF. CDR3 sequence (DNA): TGCAGTGCTACCCAACAGGGTTCCGGGGCCAACGTCCTGACTTTC.

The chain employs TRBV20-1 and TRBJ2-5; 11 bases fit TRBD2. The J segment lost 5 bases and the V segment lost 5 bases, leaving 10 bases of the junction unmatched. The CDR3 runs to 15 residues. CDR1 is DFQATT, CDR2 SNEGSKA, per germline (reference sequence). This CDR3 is CSAPRGSGGAETQYF. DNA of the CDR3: TGCAGTGCTCCCCGTGGTAGCGGGGGGGCGGAGACCCAGTACTTC.

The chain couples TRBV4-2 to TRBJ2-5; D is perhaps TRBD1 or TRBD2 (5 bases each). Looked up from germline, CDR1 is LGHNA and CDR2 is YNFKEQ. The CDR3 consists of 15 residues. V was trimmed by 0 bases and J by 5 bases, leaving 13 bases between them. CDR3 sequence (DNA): TGTGCCAGCAGCCAAGATTACTCAGGGACGGAGACCCAGTACTTC. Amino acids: CASSQDYSGTETQYF.

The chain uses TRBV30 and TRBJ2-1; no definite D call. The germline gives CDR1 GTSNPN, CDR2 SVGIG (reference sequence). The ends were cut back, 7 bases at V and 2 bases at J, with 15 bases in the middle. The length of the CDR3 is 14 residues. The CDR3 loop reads CAFFAAAAYNEQFF. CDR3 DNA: TGTGCCTTCTTCGCGGCGGCTGCCTACAATGAGCAGTTCTTC.